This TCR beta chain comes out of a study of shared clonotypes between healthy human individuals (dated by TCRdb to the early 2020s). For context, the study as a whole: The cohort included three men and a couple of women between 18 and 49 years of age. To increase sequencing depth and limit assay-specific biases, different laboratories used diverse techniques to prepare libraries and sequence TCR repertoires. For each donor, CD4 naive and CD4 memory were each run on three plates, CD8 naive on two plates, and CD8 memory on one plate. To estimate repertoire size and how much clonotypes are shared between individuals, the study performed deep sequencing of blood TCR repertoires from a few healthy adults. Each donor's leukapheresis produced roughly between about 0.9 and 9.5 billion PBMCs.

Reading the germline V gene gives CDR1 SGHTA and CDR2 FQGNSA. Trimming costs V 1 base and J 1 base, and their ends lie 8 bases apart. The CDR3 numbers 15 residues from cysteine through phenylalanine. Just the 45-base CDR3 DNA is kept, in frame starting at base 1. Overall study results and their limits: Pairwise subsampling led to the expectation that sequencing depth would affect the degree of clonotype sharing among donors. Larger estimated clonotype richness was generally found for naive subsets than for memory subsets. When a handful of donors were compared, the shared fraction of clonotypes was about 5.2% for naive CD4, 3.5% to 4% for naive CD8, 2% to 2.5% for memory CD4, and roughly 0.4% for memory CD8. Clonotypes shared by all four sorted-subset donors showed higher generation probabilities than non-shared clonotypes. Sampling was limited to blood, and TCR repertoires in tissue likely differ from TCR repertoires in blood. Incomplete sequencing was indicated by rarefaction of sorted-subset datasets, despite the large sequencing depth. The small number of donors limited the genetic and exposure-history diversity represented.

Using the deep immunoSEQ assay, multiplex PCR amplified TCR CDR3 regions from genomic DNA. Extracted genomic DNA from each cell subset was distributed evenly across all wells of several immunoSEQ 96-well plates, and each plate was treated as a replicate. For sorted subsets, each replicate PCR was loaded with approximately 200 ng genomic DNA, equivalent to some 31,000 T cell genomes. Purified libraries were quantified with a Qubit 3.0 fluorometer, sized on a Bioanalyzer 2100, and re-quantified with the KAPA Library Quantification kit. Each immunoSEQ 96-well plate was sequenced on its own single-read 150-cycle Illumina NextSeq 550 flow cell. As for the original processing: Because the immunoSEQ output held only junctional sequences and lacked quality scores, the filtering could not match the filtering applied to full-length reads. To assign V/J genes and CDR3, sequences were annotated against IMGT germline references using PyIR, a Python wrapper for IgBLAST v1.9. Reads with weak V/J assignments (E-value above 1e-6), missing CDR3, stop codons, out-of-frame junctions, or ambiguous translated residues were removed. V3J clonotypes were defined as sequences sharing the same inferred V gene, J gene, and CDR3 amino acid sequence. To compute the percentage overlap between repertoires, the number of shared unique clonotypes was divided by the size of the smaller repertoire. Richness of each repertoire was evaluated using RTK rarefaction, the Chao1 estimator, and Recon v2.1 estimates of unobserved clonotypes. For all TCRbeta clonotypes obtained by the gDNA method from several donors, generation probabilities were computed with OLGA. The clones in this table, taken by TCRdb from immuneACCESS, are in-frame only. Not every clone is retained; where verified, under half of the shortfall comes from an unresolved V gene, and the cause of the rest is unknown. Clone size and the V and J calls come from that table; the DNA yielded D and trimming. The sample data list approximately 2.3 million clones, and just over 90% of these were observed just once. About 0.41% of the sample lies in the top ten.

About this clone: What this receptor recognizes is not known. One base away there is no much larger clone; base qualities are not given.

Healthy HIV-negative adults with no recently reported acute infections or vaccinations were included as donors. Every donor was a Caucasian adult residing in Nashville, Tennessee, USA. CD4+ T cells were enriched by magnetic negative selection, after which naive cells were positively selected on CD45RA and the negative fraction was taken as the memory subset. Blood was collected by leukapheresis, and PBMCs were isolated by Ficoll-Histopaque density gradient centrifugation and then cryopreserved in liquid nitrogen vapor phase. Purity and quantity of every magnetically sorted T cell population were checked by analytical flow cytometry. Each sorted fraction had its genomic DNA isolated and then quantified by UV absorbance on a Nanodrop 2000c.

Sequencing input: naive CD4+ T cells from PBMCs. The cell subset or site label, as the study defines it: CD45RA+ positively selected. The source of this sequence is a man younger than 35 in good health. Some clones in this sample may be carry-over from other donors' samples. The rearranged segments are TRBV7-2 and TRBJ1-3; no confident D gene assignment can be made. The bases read TGTGCCAGCAGCTTAGACCTTGTATCTGGAAACACCATATATTTT. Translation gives CASSLDLVSGNTIYF.